The 18 T cell receptor beta chains given below trace back to one sample, sequenced in a study of shared T cell receptors in the human thymus. Only in-frame clones appear in the TCRdb table, and some are missing; sequencing was by immunoSEQ multiplex PCR. The data contain 650,000 to 950,000 clones, over 75% of them singletons. These data were also filed under a second study, of human thymus T cells.

The sequenced sample consisted of thymocytes. The origin of the receptors is a girl in the first two years of life with a congenital heart defect.

This chain joins TRBV7-2 and TRBJ2-3; TRBD2 aligns across 11 bases. The CDR3 is 14 amino acids. The ends lost 5 bases at V and 6 bases at J; junction bases unmatched: 4. Germline loops: CDR1 SGHTA, CDR2 FQGNSA. In DNA, the CDR3 is TGTGCCAGCAGCGGTAGCGGGGGGGCCGATACGCAGTATTTT. This gives the protein CASSGSGGADTQYF.

This chain joins TRBV5-8 and TRBJ1-6; D is ambiguous. CDR1 is SGHTS and CDR2 is YDEGEE in the germline V gene. V was cut by 3 bases and J by 3 bases, with 10 bases left in between. The CDR3 has 15 amino acids. The DNA for the CDR3 is TGTGCCAGCAGCTCCCCGAGAAGCTATAATTCACCCCTCCACTTT. Its protein is CASSSPRSYNSPLHF.

The rearrangement links TRBV9 to TRBJ2-5; 15 positions match TRBD2. V trimming: 3 bases; J trimming: 2 bases; junction bases outside the gene matches: 8. This CDR3 contains 18 residues. Germline CDR1 and CDR2: SGDLS and YYNGEE. The CDR3 bases are TGTGCCAGCAGCGCCAGGACTAGCGGGGGGGCAGATCAAGAGACCCAGTACTTC. Its protein is CASSARTSGGADQETQYF. The variable domain in full, with the rest retrieved from reference TRBV9 and TRBJ2-5, is DSGVTQTPKHLITATGQRVTLRCSPRSGDLSVYWYQQSLDQGLQFLIQYYNGEERAKGNILERFSAQQFPDLHSELNLSSLELGDSALYFCASSARTSGGADQETQYFGPGTRLLVL.

This clone was counted a few times. V is TRBV19 and J is TRBJ1-2; 7 nucleotides agree with TRBD1. The CDR3 has 18 residues. In germline, CDR1 is LNHDA, CDR2 SQIVND (reference sequence). V was clipped by 5 bases and J by 8 bases; unmatched bases: 23. The CDR3 nucleotides are TGTGCCAGTAGTCCGCGGAACCGGGACAGACGAAACCCGACGGGCTACACCTTC. As protein: CASSPRNRDRRNPTGYTF. The full variable domain, completed using reference TRBV19 and TRBJ1-2, is DGGITQSPKYLFRKEGQNVTLSCEQNLNHDAMYWYRQDPGQGLRLIYYSQIVNDFQKGDIAEGYSVSREKKESFPLTVTSAQKNPTAFYLCASSPRNRDRRNPTGYTFGSGTRLTVV.

The rearrangement uses TRBV4-3 and TRBJ1-5, with a tentative D call TRBD1 (5 bases). The CDR3 length is 15 residues. Germline V gene data show CDR1 as LGHNA and CDR2 as YSLEER. V dropped 3 bases and J dropped 4 bases, with 13 bases sitting between them. CDR3 loop: CASSHIPPGNQPQHF. CDR3 DNA sequence: TGCGCCAGCAGCCATATCCCGCCAGGGAATCAGCCCCAGCATTTT.

The rearrangement links TRBV9 to TRBJ1-1; no definite D call. CDR1 SGDLS and CDR2 YYNGEE come from the germline V gene. The V end lost 1 base, the J end lost 0 bases, and 7 bases lay between the germline ends. The CDR3 loop spans 14 amino acids. The CDR3 bases are TGTGCCAGCAGCGTACTTTCCTTGAACACTGAAGCTTTCTTT. It encodes CASSVLSLNTEAFF. Complete variable domain (other parts from reference TRBV9 and TRBJ1-1): DSGVTQTPKHLITATGQRVTLRCSPRSGDLSVYWYQQSLDQGLQFLIQYYNGEERAKGNILERFSAQQFPDLHSELNLSSLELGDSALYFCASSVLSLNTEAFFGQGTRLTVV.

The CDR3 sequence: CASRKQLQGWDTEAFF. The CDR3 DNA reads TGTGCCAGTAGGAAACAATTACAGGGGTGGGACACTGAAGCTTTCTTT. This chain joins TRBV19 and TRBJ1-1; 7 bases map to TRBD1. The CDR3 runs to 16 residues. The germline CDR1 and CDR2 sequences are LNHDA and SQIVND (reference sequence). Losses at the gene ends were 6 bases for V and 3 bases for J; bases not matched to a gene: 13.

This clone was detected once. The CDR3 DNA follows: TGTGCCAGCAGTTCAACCAGGGATGGCTACACCTTC. Translated, it gives CASSSTRDGYTF. The rearrangement links TRBV27 to TRBJ1-2, with a possible D match to TRBD1 (5 bases). V lost 4 bases and J 6 bases, leaving 9 bases between the germline ends. The CDR3 loop spans 12 amino acids. Germline CDR1 is MNHEY and CDR2 is SMNVEV (reference sequence).

Concerning this clone itself: Mismatch with germline at one junction end may stem from a read error. The chain joins TRBV7-7 to TRBJ2-7, with 7 bases fitting TRBD1. Per germline, CDR1 SSHAT and CDR2 FNYEAQ (reference sequence). CDR3 length: 17 residues. Here the CDR3 reads CASSREKDRLFTYEQYF. CDR3 sequence (DNA): TGTGCTAGCAGCCGAGAAAAGGACAGGCTGTTCACCTACGAGCAGTACTTC.

The rearrangement joins TRBV5-1 to TRBJ2-3; TRBD1 aligns across 9 bases. CDR1 and CDR2 from the germline V gene are SGHRS and YFSETQ. Trimming removed 3 bases from V and 4 bases from J; junction bases left unmatched: 9. The CDR3 extends over 16 amino acids. The CDR3 protein is CASSSGTGTGADTQYF. CDR3 DNA sequence: TGCGCCAGCAGCTCAGGGACAGGGACGGGGGCAGATACGCAGTATTTT.

The gene calls are TRBV4-3 and TRBJ2-3; D remains unclear. Germline assignment: CDR1 LGHNA and CDR2 YSLEER. The CDR3 covers 15 residues. Trimming shortened V by 2 bases and J by 4 bases, and 13 bases separated the two germline ends. CDR3 bases: TGCGCCAGCAGCCAATTCGTGGGCCTCGCAGATACGCAGTATTTT. Translation gives CASSQFVGLADTQYF.

The rearrangement uses TRBV7-9 and TRBJ1-1; D gene ambiguous. In germline, CDR1 is SEHNR, CDR2 FQNEAQ (reference sequence). Trimming stripped 1 base from V and 0 bases from J, with 9 bases between. This CDR3 is built from 15 residues. CDR3 DNA sequence: TGTGCCAGCAGCTTAGAACAGTTCGTGAACACTGAAGCTTTCTTT. Translating gives CASSLEQFVNTEAFF.

V and J are TRBV6-5 and TRBJ2-1, with 7 nucleotides matching TRBD1. Germline V gives CDR1 MNHEY, CDR2 SVGAGI. Losses at the gene ends were 2 bases for V and 6 bases for J; bases not matched to a gene: 4. CDR3 length equals 14 residues. DNA of the CDR3: TGTGCCAGCAGTTACGAGACAGGGACCAATGAGCAGTTCTTC. It is translated as CASSYETGTNEQFF.

This CDR3 reads CASSEVMCDQPQHF. DNA for the CDR3: TGTGCCAGCAGTGAAGTCATGTGTGATCAGCCCCAGCATTTT. The gene calls are TRBV2 and TRBJ1-5; D is ambiguous. Trimming took 1 base from V and 5 from J, leaving 9 bases between them. Germline V gene data show CDR1 as SNHLY and CDR2 as FYNNEI. The CDR3 covers 14 residues.

The V call is TRBV5-1, the J call TRBJ2-7; a weak D match, TRBD1 (6 bases). Germline V gene sequence: CDR1 SGHRS, CDR2 YFSETQ. The CDR3 contains 15 residues. V was pared by 4 bases and J by 2 bases, with 16 bases between. The CDR3 sequence: CASSPVGASPYEQYF. For the CDR3, the DNA is TGCGCCAGCAGCCCAGTGGGGGCCTCGCCCTACGAGCAGTACTTC.

The chain recombines TRBV18 with TRBJ1-5; a weak D match, TRBD1 (6 bases). Germline loops: CDR1 KGHSH, CDR2 LQKENI. The CDR3 has 16 amino acids. Trimming took 6 bases from V and 5 from J, leaving 20 bases between them. The CDR3 DNA follows: TGTGCCAGCTCCCCCGGCCGTAGGGGGTCTCATCAGCCCCAGCATTTT. It encodes CASSPGRRGSHQPQHF. Together with reference TRBV18 and TRBJ1-5, the CDR3 gives the full variable domain: NAGVMQNPRHLVRRRGQEARLRCSPMKGHSHVYWYRQLPEEGLKFMVYLQKENIIDESGMPKERFSAEFPKEGPSILRIQQVVRGDSAAYFCASSPGRRGSHQPQHFGDGTRLSIL.

The chain links TRBV6-4 to TRBJ1-1; 12 bases fit TRBD1. CDR1 is MRHNA, CDR2 SNTAGT, per germline. There are 15 residues in the CDR3. V lost 4 bases, J lost 4 bases, and 4 bases stayed unmatched. CDR3 amino acids: CASSASGQGATEAFF. The CDR3 DNA reads as TGTGCCAGCAGTGCCTCGGGACAGGGGGCCACTGAAGCTTTCTTT.

The J gene is TRBJ1-2, the V gene TRBV4-1, with 8 bases fitting TRBD1. CDR3 size: 15 residues. CDR1 and CDR2 from the germline V gene are MGHRA and YSYEKL. V lost 2 bases and J lost 3; bases outside the gene matches: 5. CDR3 loop: CASSQIGTGYYGYTF. DNA for the CDR3: TGCGCCAGCAGCCAAATCGGGACAGGCTACTATGGCTACACCTTC.